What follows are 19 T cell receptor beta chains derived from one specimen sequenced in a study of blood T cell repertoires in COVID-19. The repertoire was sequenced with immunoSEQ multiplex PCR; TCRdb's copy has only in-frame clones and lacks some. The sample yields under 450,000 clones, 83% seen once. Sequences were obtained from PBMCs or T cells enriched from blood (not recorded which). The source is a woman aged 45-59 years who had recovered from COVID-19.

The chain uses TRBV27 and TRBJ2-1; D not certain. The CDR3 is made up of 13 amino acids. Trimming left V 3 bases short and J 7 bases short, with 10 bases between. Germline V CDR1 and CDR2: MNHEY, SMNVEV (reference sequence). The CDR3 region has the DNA TGTGCCAGCAGTTTGAGGCAGAGTAATGAGCAGTTCTTC. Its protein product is CASSLRQSNEQFF.

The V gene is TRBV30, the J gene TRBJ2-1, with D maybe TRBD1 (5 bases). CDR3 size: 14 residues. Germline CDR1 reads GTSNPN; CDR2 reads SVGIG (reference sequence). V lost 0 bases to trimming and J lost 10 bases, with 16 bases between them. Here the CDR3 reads CAWSVLRVQREQFF. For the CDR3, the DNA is TGTGCCTGGAGTGTACTCAGGGTCCAAAGGGAGCAGTTCTTC.

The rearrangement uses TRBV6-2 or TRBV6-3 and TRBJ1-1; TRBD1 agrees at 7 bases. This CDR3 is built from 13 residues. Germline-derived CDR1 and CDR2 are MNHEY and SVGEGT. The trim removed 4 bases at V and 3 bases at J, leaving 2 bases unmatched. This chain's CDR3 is CASSFDRDTEAFF. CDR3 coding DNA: TGTGCCAGCAGTTTCGACAGGGACACTGAAGCTTTCTTT.

The CDR3 here is CASSPAGEAYEQYF. The CDR3 region has the DNA TGTGCCAGCAGCCCTGCGGGTGAAGCCTACGAGCAGTACTTC. The chain is built from TRBV5-4 and TRBJ2-7; a weak D match, TRBD2 (5 bases). Trimming left V 4 bases short and J 2 bases short, with 13 bases between. The CDR3 consists of 14 residues. Germline CDR1 is SGHNT and CDR2 is YYREEE (reference sequence).

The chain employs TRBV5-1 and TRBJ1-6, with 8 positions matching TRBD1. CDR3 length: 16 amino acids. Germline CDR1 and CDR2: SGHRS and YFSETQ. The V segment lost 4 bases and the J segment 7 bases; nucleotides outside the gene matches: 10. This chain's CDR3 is CASSPDRTGRNSPLHF. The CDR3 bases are TGCGCCAGCAGCCCGGACAGGACAGGGCGCAATTCACCCCTCCACTTT.

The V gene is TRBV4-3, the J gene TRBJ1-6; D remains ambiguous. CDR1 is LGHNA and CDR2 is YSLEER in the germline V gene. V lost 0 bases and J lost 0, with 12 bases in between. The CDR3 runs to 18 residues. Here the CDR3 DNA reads TGCGCCAGCAGCCAAGATAGACCGGAGAGCTCCTATAATTCACCCCTCCACTTT. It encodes CASSQDRPESSYNSPLHF.

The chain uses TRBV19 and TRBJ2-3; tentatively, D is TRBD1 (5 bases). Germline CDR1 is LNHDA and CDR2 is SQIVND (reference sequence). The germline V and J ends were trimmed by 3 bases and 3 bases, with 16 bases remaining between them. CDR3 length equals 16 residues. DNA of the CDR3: TGTGCCAGTAGTATGGTCAGGGCAGCTTCGACAGATACGCAGTATTTT. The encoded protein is CASSMVRAASTDTQYF. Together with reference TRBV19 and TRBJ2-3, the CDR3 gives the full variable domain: DGGITQSPKYLFRKEGQNVTLSCEQNLNHDAMYWYRQDPGQGLRLIYYSQIVNDFQKGDIAEGYSVSREKKESFPLTVTSAQKNPTAFYLCASSMVRAASTDTQYFGPGTRLTVL.

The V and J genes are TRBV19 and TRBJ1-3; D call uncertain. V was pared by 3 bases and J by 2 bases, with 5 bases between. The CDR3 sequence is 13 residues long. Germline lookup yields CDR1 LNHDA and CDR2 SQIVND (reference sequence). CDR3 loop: CASSIGAGNTIYF. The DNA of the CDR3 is TGTGCCAGTAGTATCGGGGCTGGAAACACCATATATTTT.

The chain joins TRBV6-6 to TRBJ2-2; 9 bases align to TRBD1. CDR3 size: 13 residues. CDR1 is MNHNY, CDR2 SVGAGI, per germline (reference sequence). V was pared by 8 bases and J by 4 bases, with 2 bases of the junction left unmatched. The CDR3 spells CASDRGFTGELFF. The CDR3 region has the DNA TGTGCCAGCGACAGGGGGTTCACCGGGGAGCTGTTTTTT.

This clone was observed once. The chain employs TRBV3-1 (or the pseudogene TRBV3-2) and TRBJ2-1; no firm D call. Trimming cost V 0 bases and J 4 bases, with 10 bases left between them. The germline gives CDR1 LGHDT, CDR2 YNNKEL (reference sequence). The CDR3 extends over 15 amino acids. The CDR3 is CASSQDAREYNEQFF. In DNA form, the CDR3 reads TGTGCCAGCAGCCAAGACGCGAGAGAGTACAATGAGCAGTTCTTC.

DNA of the CDR3: TGTGCCAGCAGTTCGGGGAGGCTAGCGGGGGTGGTCAATGAGCAGTTCTTC. Amino acids: CASSSGRLAGVVNEQFF. V is TRBV25-1 and J is TRBJ2-1; 10 bases line up with TRBD2. CDR3 length: 17 residues. After removal of 5 bases from V and 6 bases from J, the junction contained 13 bases not matched to a gene. Germline loops: CDR1 MGHDK, CDR2 SYGVNS.

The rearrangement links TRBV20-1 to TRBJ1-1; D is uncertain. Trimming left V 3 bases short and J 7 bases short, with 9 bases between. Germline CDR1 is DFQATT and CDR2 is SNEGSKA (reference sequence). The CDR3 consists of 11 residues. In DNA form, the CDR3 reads TGCAGTGCTAGGGCCCCAGATGAAGCTTTCTTT. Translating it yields CSARAPDEAFF.

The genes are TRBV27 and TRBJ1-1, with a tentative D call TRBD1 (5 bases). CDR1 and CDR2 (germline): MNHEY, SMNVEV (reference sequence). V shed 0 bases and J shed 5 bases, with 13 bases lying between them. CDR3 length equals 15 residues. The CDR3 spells CASSLSFGGWTEAFF. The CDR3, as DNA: TGTGCCAGCAGTTTATCGTTCGGGGGATGGACTGAAGCTTTCTTT.

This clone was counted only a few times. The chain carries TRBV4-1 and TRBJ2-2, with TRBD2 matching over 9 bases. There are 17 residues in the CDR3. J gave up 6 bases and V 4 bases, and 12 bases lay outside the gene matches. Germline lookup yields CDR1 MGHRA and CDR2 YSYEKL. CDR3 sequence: CASSPSTQREVAGELFF. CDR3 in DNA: TGCGCCAGCAGCCCTTCAACCCAGCGGGAGGTGGCCGGGGAGCTGTTTTTT.

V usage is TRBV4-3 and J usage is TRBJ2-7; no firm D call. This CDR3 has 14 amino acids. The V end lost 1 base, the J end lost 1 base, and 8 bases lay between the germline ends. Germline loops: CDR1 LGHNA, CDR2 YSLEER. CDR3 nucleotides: TGCGCCAGCAGCCAAGTACTTAGTTCCTACGAGCAGTACTTC. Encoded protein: CASSQVLSSYEQYF.

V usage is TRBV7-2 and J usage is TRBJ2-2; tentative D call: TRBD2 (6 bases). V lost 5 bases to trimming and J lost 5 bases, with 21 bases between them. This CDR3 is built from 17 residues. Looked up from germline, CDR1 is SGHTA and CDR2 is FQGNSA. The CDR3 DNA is TGTGCCAGCAGCCCCCACAAGGGTAGCGGTAGGACCGGGGAGCTGTTTTTT. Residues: CASSPHKGSGRTGELFF.

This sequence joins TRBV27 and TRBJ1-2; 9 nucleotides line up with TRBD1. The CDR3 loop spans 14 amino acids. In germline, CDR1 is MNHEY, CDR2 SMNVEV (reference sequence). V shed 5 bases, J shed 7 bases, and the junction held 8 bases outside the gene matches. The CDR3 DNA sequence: TGTGCCAGCAGTCTGGACAGGGGAATGGGTGGCTACACCTTC. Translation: CASSLDRGMGGYTF.

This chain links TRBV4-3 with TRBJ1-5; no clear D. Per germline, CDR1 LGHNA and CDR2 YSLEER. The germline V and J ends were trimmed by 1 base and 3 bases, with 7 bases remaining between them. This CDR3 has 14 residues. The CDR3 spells CASSQGAANQPQHF. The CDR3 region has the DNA TGCGCCAGCAGCCAAGGAGCGGCCAATCAGCCCCAGCATTTT.

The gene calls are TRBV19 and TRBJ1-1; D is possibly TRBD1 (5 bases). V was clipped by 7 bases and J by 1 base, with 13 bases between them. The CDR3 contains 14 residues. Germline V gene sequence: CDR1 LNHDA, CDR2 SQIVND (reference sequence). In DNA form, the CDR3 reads TGTGCCAGTACCCCGGGAGGGGCGAACACTGAAGCTTTCTTT. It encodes CASTPGGANTEAFF.